The rows below give T cell receptor beta chains drawn from one sample of a study of CD8 T cells in Susac syndrome. TCRdb analysed the immunoSEQ multiplex PCR reads with MiXCR anew, one entry per CDR3 protein. The table records hundreds of thousands of distinct CDR3 sequences, roughly 96% of them present only once. Sequencing was done on a sample of CD4+ T cells from PBMCs. The receptor set was obtained from a human donor with multiple sclerosis. The CDR3 runs from the conserved cysteine through the conserved F or W. D genes are given only for firm matches. For some rows the clone size is stated as once, few or many, or as a class when expanded; others skip it.

cdr3_length d_call j_call clone_size v_call cdr3_aa cdr3_nt
14 TRBD1 TRBJ2-7 NA TRBV20-1 CSATRTGGSYEQYF TGCAGTGCTACCCGGACAGGGGGGTCTTACGAGCAGTACTTC
15 TRBD1 TRBJ1-1 NA TRBV5-1 CASSTRQGQNTEAFF TGCGCCAGCAGTACGAGACAGGGGCAGAACACTGAAGCTTTCTTT
11 NA TRBJ2-4 NA TRBV28 CASSNENIQYF TGTGCCAGCAGTAATGAAAACATTCAGTACTTC
15 NA TRBJ2-1 NA TRBV7-3 CASSLRGDPWDEQFF TGTGCCAGCAGCTTACGTGGGGACCCATGGGATGAGCAGTTCTTC
11 NA TRBJ2-1 NA TRBV24-1 CATSDYNEQFF TGTGCCACCAGTGATTACAATGAGCAGTTCTTC
17 TRBD2 TRBJ2-1 NA TRBV3-1 CASSQASGRHGDNEQFF TGTGCCAGCAGCCAAGCAAGCGGGAGGCATGGGGACAATGAGCAGTTCTTC
16 NA TRBJ1-4 NA TRBV29-1 CSVEEAGAATNEKLFF TGCAGCGTTGAAGAAGCGGGGGCTGCAACTAATGAAAAACTGTTTTTT
13 NA TRBJ1-3 once TRBV6-5 CASSGTSGNTIYF TGTGCCAGCAGTGGGACCTCTGGAAACACCATATATTTT
16 TRBD2 TRBJ2-7 NA TRBV25-1 CASSDFGGLAGDEQYF TGTGCCAGCAGTGACTTCGGGGGACTAGCGGGAGACGAGCAGTACTTC
15 NA TRBJ2-5 NA TRBV25-1 CASSEPRQRQETQYF TGTGCCAGCAGTGAACCCCGACAGAGACAAGAGACCCAGTACTTC
14 NA TRBJ2-7 once TRBV5-1 CASSLSVNSLEQYF TGCGCCAGCAGCTTGAGTGTCAACTCGCTAGAGCAGTACTTC
15 TRBD2 TRBJ2-3 NA TRBV20-1 CSATRTSGDTDTQYF TGCAGTGCGACACGGACTAGCGGGGATACAGATACGCAGTATTTT
12 NA TRBJ2-3 NA TRBV13 CASSNKGNTQYF TGTGCCAGCAGCAACAAAGGGAATACGCAGTATTTT
15 TRBD2 TRBJ2-5 once TRBV7-9 CASSLGLGLAETQYF TGTGCCAGCAGCTTAGGTTTGGGACTAGCAGAGACCCAGTACTTC
17 NA TRBJ2-6 NA TRBV12-3/TRBV12-4 CASRPPLGISGANVLTF TGTGCCAGCCGACCCCCTTTGGGGATCTCTGGGGCCAACGTCCTGACTTTC
13 NA TRBJ1-6 NA TRBV9 CASSVEYSSPLHF TGTGCCAGCAGCGTAGAGTATAGTTCACCCCTCCACTTT
15 TRBD1 TRBJ2-5 NA TRBV29-1 CSVEHHGTGDETQYF TGCAGCGTTGAACATCACGGGACAGGGGACGAGACCCAGTACTTC
14 NA TRBJ2-1 NA TRBV4-2 CASSQDVWAGEQFF TGTGCCAGCAGCCAAGATGTCTGGGCGGGAGAGCAGTTCTTC
12 NA TRBJ2-7 NA TRBV27 CASSHHSYEQYF TGTGCCAGCAGTCACCACAGCTACGAGCAGTACTTC
12 NA TRBJ2-1 NA TRBV6-6 CASSSQPREQFF TGTGCCAGCAGTTCACAACCTCGGGAGCAGTTCTTC
15 TRBD2 TRBJ2-3 NA TRBV20-1 CSARKAGGPSDTQYF TGCAGTGCTAGGAAGGCGGGAGGGCCATCAGATACGCAGTATTTT
13 NA TRBJ2-6 NA TRBV15 CATQGSGANVLTF TGTGCCACCCAGGGGTCTGGGGCCAACGTCCTGACTTTC
14 TRBD2 TRBJ2-1 NA TRBV29-1 CSVMRTSGYNEQFF TGCAGCGTCATGAGGACTAGCGGCTACAATGAGCAGTTCTTC
15 TRBD1 TRBJ1-6 NA TRBV2 CATNTMTGVNSPLHF TGTGCCACCAATACCATGACAGGGGTTAATTCACCCCTCCACTTT
16 NA TRBJ2-3 NA TRBV7-2 CASSLVVTAPSDTQYF TGTGCCAGCAGCTTAGTGGTGACAGCTCCCTCAGATACGCAGTATTTT
16 TRBD1 TRBJ1-5 once TRBV30 CAWSVQGTGRGQPQHF TGTGCCTGGAGTGTACAGGGGACAGGGCGCGGTCAGCCCCAGCATTTT
14 TRBD2 TRBJ2-5 NA TRBV9 CASSARTSGETQYF TGTGCCAGCAGCGCCCGGACTAGCGGGGAGACCCAGTACTTC
14 NA TRBJ2-7 NA TRBV3-1 CASSHSGPYYEQYF TGTGCCAGCAGCCATTCAGGGCCGTACTACGAGCAGTACTTC
20 TRBD2 TRBJ2-1 NA TRBV12-3/TRBV12-4 CASSLREVAGASRSYNEQFF TGTGCCAGCAGCCTTCGGGAAGTAGCGGGAGCATCGCGCTCCTACAATGAGCAGTTCTTC
16 TRBD1 TRBJ1-5 NA TRBV15 CATSREGQTANQPQHF TGTGCCACCAGCAGAGAGGGACAGACAGCAAATCAGCCCCAGCATTTT
13 NA TRBJ2-5 NA TRBV20-1 CSNSARAQETQYF TGCAGTAACTCTGCTAGGGCCCAAGAGACCCAGTACTTC
14 NA TRBJ2-1 NA TRBV30 CAWSALGQDNEQFF TGTGCCTGGAGTGCCTTGGGACAAGACAATGAGCAGTTCTTC
14 NA TRBJ2-5 NA TRBV3-1 CASSQYSSDETQYF TGTGCCAGCAGCCAGTATTCCAGCGATGAGACCCAGTACTTC
13 NA TRBJ2-1 NA TRBV5-4 CASSSPPGNEQFF TGTGCCAGCAGCTCTCCACCGGGGAATGAGCAGTTCTTC
19 NA TRBJ2-6 NA TRBV27 CASSFDRGRGSAGANVLTF TGTGCCAGCAGTTTTGACCGGGGGCGGGGAAGTGCCGGGGCCAACGTCCTGACTTTC
15 TRBD1 TRBJ2-7 NA TRBV9 CASSARDRGSYEQYF TGTGCCAGCAGCGCCAGGGACAGGGGGTCCTACGAGCAGTACTTC
13 TRBD1 TRBJ1-1 NA TRBV11-2 CASSRTGETEAFF TGTGCCAGCAGCCGGACAGGGGAAACTGAAGCTTTCTTT
16 TRBD1 TRBJ1-4 NA TRBV15 CATSRDPPDREEKLFF TGTGCCACCAGCAGAGATCCCCCGGACAGGGAAGAAAAACTGTTTTTT
17 TRBD2 TRBJ2-5 NA TRBV12-3/TRBV12-4 CASSQHRGGTNPETQYF TGTGCCAGCAGTCAACACCGGGGGGGAACAAACCCGGAGACCCAGTACTTC
18 TRBD2 TRBJ2-2 NA TRBV27 CATSTLLAGYANTGELFF TGTGCCACCTCAACCTTACTAGCGGGATACGCGAACACCGGGGAGCTGTTTTTT
16 TRBD2 TRBJ2-1 NA TRBV18 CASSPSTSGRVDEQFF TGTGCCAGCTCACCATCCACTAGCGGGAGAGTAGATGAGCAGTTCTTC
17 TRBD1 TRBJ2-1 NA TRBV27 CASSPTRPGQSHNEQFF TGTGCCAGCAGTCCTACCCGCCCGGGACAGAGCCACAATGAGCAGTTCTTC
12 NA TRBJ2-1 NA TRBV2 CASSADAWEQFF TGTGCCAGCAGTGCGGACGCGTGGGAGCAGTTCTTC
14 NA TRBJ2-7 once TRBV3-1 CASSQDTVSYEQYF TGTGCCAGCAGCCAAGACACCGTCTCCTACGAGCAGTACTTC
15 NA TRBJ1-2 NA TRBV3-1 CASSQVDRTSYGYTF TGTGCCAGCAGCCAAGTTGACCGAACATCCTATGGCTACACCTTC
14 NA TRBJ1-2 NA TRBV16 CASSQFGSYYGYTF TGTGCCAGCAGCCAATTCGGGTCTTACTATGGCTACACCTTC
17 NA TRBJ2-3 NA TRBV15 CATSRGVVGASTDTQYF TGTGCCACCAGCAGAGGTGTGGTCGGCGCTAGCACAGATACGCAGTATTTT
15 NA TRBJ1-1 NA TRBV5-4 CASSLSARPNTEAFF TGTGCCAGCAGCTTGTCGGCGAGACCGAACACTGAAGCTTTCTTT
16 TRBD2 TRBJ2-3 NA TRBV9 CASSVGFGTSADTQYF TGTGCCAGCAGCGTAGGCTTTGGGACTAGCGCTGATACGCAGTATTTT
16 TRBD2 TRBJ2-3 NA TRBV30 CAWTPQEAGARDTQYF TGTGCCTGGACACCGCAGGAAGCGGGAGCGCGTGATACGCAGTATTTT
14 TRBD2 TRBJ2-1 NA TRBV4-1 CASSQVLREVGQFF TGCGCCAGCAGCCAAGTCTTGCGGGAGGTTGGGCAGTTCTTC
14 NA TRBJ1-6 NA TRBV2 CASSLWQGSSPLHF TGTGCCAGCAGCCTATGGCAGGGAAGCTCACCCCTCCACTTT
15 NA TRBJ2-2 NA TRBV29-1 CSVAAGSLNTGELFF TGCAGCGTTGCGGCGGGCAGCCTGAACACCGGGGAGCTGTTTTTT
12 TRBD2 TRBJ2-1 once TRBV29-1 CSVEASGSEQFF TGCAGCGTTGAGGCGAGCGGGAGTGAGCAGTTCTTC
13 NA TRBJ2-7 NA TRBV7-9 CASSYLGLGEQYF TGTGCCAGCAGCTACCTTGGCCTCGGCGAGCAGTACTTC
15 TRBD2 TRBJ2-1 NA TRBV6-5 CASRGLAPSYNEQFF TGTGCCAGCAGGGGACTAGCTCCTTCCTACAATGAGCAGTTCTTC
14 NA TRBJ2-5 NA TRBV5-1 CASSQTMEVGTQYF TGCGCCAGCAGCCAAACAATGGAGGTGGGGACCCAGTACTTC
14 NA TRBJ1-6 NA TRBV9 CASSVSGFNSPLHF TGTGCCAGCAGCGTTTCAGGGTTTAATTCACCCCTCCACTTT
15 TRBD2 TRBJ2-7 NA TRBV20-1 CSAAGLAGAPYEQYF TGCAGTGCCGCGGGACTAGCGGGAGCTCCCTACGAGCAGTACTTC
15 TRBD2 TRBJ2-7 NA TRBV20-1 CSARAGLAGVHEQYF TGCAGTGCTAGAGCTGGACTAGCGGGAGTCCACGAGCAGTACTTC